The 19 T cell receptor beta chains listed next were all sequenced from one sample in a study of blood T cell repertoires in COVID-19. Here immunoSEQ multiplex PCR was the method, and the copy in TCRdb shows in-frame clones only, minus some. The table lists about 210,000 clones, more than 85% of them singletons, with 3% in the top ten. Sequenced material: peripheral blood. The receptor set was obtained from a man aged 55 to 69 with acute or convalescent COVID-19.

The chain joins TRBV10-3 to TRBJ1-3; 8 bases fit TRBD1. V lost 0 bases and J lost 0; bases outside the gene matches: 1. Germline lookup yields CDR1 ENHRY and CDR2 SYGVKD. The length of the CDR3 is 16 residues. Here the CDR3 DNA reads TGTGCCATCAGTGAGTCGGACAGGGTCTCTGGAAACACCATATATTTT. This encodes CAISESDRVSGNTIYF.

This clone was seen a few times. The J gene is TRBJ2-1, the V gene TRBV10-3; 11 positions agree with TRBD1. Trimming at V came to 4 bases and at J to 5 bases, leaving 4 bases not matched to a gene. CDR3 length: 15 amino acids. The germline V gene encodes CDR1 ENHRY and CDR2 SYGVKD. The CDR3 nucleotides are TGTGCCATCAGTGGGGACAGGGGGAACGACAATGAGCAGTTCTTC. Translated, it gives CAISGDRGNDNEQFF.

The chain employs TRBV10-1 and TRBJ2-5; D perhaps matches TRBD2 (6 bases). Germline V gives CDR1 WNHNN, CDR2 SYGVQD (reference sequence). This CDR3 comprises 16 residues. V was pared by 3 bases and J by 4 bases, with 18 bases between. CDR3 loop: CASSDQGGPAAETQYF. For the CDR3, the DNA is TGCGCCAGCAGTGACCAGGGAGGTCCTGCAGCAGAGACCCAGTACTTC.

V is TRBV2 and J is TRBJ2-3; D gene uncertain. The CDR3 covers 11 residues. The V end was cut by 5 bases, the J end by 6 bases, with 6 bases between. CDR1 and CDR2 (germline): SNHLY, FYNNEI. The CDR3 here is CASSPGDTQYF. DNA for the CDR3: TGTGCCAGCAGTCCCGGGGATACGCAGTATTTT.

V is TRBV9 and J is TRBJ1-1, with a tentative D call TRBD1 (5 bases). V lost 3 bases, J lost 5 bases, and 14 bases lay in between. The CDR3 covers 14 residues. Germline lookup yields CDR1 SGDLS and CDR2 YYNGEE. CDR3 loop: CASSGSRVVTEAFF. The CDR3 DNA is TGTGCCAGCAGCGGCTCCAGGGTGGTGACTGAAGCTTTCTTT.

CDR3 DNA: TGTGCCAGTAAGAGTCGCACCACTGAAGCTTTCTTT. This gives the protein CASKSRTTEAFF. The chain has TRBV19 and TRBJ1-1; D not certain. Germline V lookup: CDR1 LNHDA, CDR2 SQIVND (reference sequence). The V gene lost 7 bases and the J gene lost 4 bases, with 10 bases spanning the gap. The CDR3 totals 12 residues.

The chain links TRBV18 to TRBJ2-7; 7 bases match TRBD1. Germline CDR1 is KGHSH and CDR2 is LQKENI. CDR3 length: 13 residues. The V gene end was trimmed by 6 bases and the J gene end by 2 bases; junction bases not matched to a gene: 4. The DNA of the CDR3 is TGTGCCAGCTCGAGGACAGGAGCCTACGAGCAGTACTTC. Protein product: CASSRTGAYEQYF.

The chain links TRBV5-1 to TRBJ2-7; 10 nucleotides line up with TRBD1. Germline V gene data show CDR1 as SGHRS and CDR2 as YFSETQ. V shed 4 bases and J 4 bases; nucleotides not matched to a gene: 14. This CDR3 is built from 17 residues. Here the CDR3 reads CASSPGRRDRGSYEQYF. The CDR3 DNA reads TGCGCCAGCAGCCCAGGGCGGCGGGACAGGGGCTCATACGAGCAGTACTTC. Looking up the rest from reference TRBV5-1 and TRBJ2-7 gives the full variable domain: KAGVTQTPRYLIKTRGQQVTLSCSPISGHRSVSWYQQTPGQGLQFLFEYFSETQRNKGNFPGRFSGRQFSNSRSEMNVSTLELGDSALYLCASSPGRRDRGSYEQYFGPGTRLTVT.

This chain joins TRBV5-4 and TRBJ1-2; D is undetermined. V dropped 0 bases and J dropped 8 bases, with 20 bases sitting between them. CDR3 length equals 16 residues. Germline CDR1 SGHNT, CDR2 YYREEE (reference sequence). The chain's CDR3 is CASSLGPSQDAEGYTF. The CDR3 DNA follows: TGTGCCAGCAGCTTGGGTCCTAGCCAGGACGCGGAAGGCTACACCTTC.

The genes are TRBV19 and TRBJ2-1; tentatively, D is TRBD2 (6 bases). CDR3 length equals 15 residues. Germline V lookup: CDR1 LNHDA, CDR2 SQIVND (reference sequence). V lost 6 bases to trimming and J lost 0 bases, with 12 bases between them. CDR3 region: CASSPGLSSYNEQFF. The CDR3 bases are TGTGCCAGTAGCCCGGGACTCAGCTCCTACAATGAGCAGTTCTTC. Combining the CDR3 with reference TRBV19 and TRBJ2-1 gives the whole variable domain DGGITQSPKYLFRKEGQNVTLSCEQNLNHDAMYWYRQDPGQGLRLIYYSQIVNDFQKGDIAEGYSVSREKKESFPLTVTSAQKNPTAFYLCASSPGLSSYNEQFFGPGTRLTVL.

CDR3 DNA sequence: TGTGCCAGCAGCGGACAGGGTACAGCAGATACGCAGTATTTT. Its translation: CASSGQGTADTQYF. This chain links TRBV5-5 with TRBJ2-3, with 8 positions matching TRBD1. V gave up 4 bases and J gave up 4 bases; unmatched junction bases: 5. This CDR3 has 14 amino acids. Germline V lookup: CDR1 SGHKS, CDR2 YYEKEE (reference sequence).

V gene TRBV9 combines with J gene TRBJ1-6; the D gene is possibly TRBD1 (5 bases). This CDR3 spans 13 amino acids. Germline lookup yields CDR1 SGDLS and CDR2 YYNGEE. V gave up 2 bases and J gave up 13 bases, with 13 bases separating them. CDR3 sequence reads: CASSVNPGSPLHF. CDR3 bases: TGTGCCAGCAGCGTTAATCCAGGGTCTCCCCTCCACTTT.

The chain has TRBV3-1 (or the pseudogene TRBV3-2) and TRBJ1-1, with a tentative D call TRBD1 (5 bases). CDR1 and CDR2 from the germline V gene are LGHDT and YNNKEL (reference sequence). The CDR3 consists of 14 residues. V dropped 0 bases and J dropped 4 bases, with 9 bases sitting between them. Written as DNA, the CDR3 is TGTGCCAGCAGCCAAGACAGGGTAACCACTGAAGCTTTCTTT. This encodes CASSQDRVTTEAFF.

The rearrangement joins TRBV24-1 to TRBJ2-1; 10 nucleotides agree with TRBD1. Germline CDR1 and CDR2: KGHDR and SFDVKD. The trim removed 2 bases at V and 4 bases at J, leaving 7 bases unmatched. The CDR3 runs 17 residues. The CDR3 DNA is TGTGCCACCAGTGATTCCCTGGGACAGGGGATGTACAATGAGCAGTTCTTC. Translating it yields CATSDSLGQGMYNEQFF.

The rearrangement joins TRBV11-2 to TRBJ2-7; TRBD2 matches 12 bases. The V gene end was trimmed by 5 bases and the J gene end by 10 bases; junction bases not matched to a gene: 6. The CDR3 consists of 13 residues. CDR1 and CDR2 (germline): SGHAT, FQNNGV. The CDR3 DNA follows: TGTGCCAGCAGCGGGGGACTAGCGGGCTATCAGTACTTC. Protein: CASSGGLAGYQYF.

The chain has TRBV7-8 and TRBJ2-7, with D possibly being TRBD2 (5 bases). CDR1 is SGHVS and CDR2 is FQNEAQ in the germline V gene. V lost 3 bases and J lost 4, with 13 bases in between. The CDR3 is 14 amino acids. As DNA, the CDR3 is TGTGCCAGCAGCTTTCCGGGGAGTGGGTACGAGCAGTACTTC. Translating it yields CASSFPGSGYEQYF.

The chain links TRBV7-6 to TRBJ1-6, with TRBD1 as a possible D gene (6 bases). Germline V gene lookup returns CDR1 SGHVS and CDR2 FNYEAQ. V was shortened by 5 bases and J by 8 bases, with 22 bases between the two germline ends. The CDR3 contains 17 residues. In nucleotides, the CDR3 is TGTGCCAGCAGCCAAGCGGGGTTTGGCAGGGGAGATTCACCCCTCCACTTT. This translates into CASSQAGFGRGDSPLHF.

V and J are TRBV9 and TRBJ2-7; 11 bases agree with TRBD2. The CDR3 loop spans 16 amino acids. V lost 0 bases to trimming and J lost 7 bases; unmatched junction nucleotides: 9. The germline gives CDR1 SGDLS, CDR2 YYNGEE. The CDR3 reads CASSVGLAGTGGEQYF. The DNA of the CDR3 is TGTGCCAGCAGCGTAGGACTAGCGGGAACCGGGGGGGAGCAGTACTTC. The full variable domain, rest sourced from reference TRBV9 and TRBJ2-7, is DSGVTQTPKHLITATGQRVTLRCSPRSGDLSVYWYQQSLDQGLQFLIQYYNGEERAKGNILERFSAQQFPDLHSELNLSSLELGDSALYFCASSVGLAGTGGEQYFGPGTRLTVT.

This CDR3 is CASSLTLRTGANYGYTF. CDR3 DNA sequence: TGTGCCAGCAGCTTAACTCTTCGGACGGGAGCTAACTATGGCTACACCTTC. The chain couples TRBV11-3 to TRBJ1-2; D gene unclear. The germline V and J ends were trimmed by 2 bases and 0 bases, with 16 bases remaining between them. This CDR3 has 17 amino acids. CDR1 is SGHNT, CDR2 YENEEA, per germline.